A single sample gave rise to the 9 T cell receptor beta chains below, sequenced in a study of T cell repertoires in cytomegalovirus infection. Using its own MiXCR run on the reads, TCRdb lists one record per CDR3 protein. The repertoire consists of around 800,000 distinct CDR3 sequences, with approximately 32% occurring once and the leading ten covering 9.5% to 15%. Their antigens remain unidentified. This material consisted of cultured CD8+ T cells from PBMCs, taken from culture after CMV antigen stimulation. The receptors originated from a human donor in good health (CMV status not recorded). Some clones in this sample may be carry-over from other donors' samples.

This clonotype appeared many times. The chain employs TRBV7-2 and TRBJ2-7; 7 bases are a match to TRBD2. Germline CDR1 SGHTA, CDR2 FQGNSA. V shed 2 bases and J 2 bases; nucleotides not matched to a gene: 6. The CDR3 runs to 15 residues. CDR3 sequence (DNA): TGTGCCAGCAGCTTATGGCGGGGGACTGCCTACGAGCAGTACTTC. Translating gives CASSLWRGTAYEQYF.

This clonotype occurred a few times. The genes are TRBV2 and TRBJ1-1; the D is unclear. The V and J ends lost 7 bases and 1 base respectively, with 7 bases between them. The CDR3 is 12 residues long. Germline V lookup: CDR1 SNHLY, CDR2 FYNNEI. The CDR3 DNA reads TGTGCCAGCAAGTGGCGGAACACTGAAGCTTTCTTT. Residues: CASKWRNTEAFF.

This clonotype came up a few times. V usage is TRBV4-1 and J usage is TRBJ1-5; D might be TRBD1 (6 bases). The germline gives CDR1 MGHRA, CDR2 YSYEKL. The V end lost 1 base, the J end lost 5 bases, and 18 bases lay between the germline ends. The CDR3 consists of 17 residues. This CDR3 reads CASSQGVGGVDYQPQHF. CDR3 nucleotide sequence: TGCGCCAGCAGCCAAGGAGTTGGGGGCGTTGACTATCAGCCCCAGCATTTT.

The chain is built from TRBV7-6 and TRBJ2-3; D is tentatively TRBD1 or TRBD2 (6 bases each). Trimming cost V 8 bases and J 1 base, with 22 bases left between them. The CDR3 has 17 residues. The germline V gene encodes CDR1 SGHVS and CDR2 FNYEAQ. DNA for the CDR3: TGTGCCAGCGGCAGCTTAGGTGGGGGGCTGGGCACAGATACGCAGTATTTT. Translated, it gives CASGSLGGGLGTDTQYF. The whole variable domain, filled in from reference TRBV7-6 and TRBJ2-3, reads GAGVSQSPRYKVTKRGQDVALRCDPISGHVSLYWYRQALGQGPEFLTYFNYEAQQDKSGLPNDRFSAERPEGSISTLTIQRTEQRDSAMYRCASGSLGGGLGTDTQYFGPGTRLTVL.

This chain links TRBV5-6 with TRBJ1-2; a possible D gene is TRBD1 (6 bases). The ends were cut back, 10 bases at V and 0 bases at J, with 13 bases in the middle. In germline, CDR1 is SGHDT, CDR2 YYEEEE. The length of the CDR3 is 13 residues. CDR3 protein: CASTGGSNYGYTF. CDR3 DNA sequence: TGTGCCTCCACGGGGGGCTCTAACTATGGCTACACCTTC.

This clonotype was seen repeatedly, ten times or more. The CDR3 region has the DNA TGTGCCAGCATCTTGACCCCTCAGGGGGCGAATTATGGCTACACCTTC. Its protein product is CASILTPQGANYGYTF. The rearrangement joins TRBV7-2 to TRBJ1-2; TRBD1 matches 8 bases. The CDR3 is 16 amino acids. The J segment lost 5 bases and the V segment lost 7 bases, leaving 15 bases of the junction unmatched. Germline CDR1 reads SGHTA; CDR2 reads FQGNSA. Looking up the rest from reference TRBV7-2 and TRBJ1-2 gives the full variable domain: GAGVSQSPSNKVTEKGKDVELRCDPISGHTALYWYRQSLGQGLEFLIYFQGNSAPDKSGLPSDRFSAERTGGSVSTLTIQRTQQEDSAVYLCASILTPQGANYGYTFGSGTRLTVV.

This clonotype has a handful of counts. The chain carries TRBV20-1 and TRBJ1-1, with D maybe TRBD1 (5 bases). The CDR3 has 17 residues. The V and J ends lost 2 bases and 3 bases respectively, with 22 bases between them. Germline CDR1 is DFQATT and CDR2 is SNEGSKA (reference sequence). The CDR3 DNA is TGCAGTGCTAGACGCACGCGCATCGGGGGTTTTTACACTGAAGCTTTCTTT. Its translation is CSARRTRIGGFYTEAFF.

The chain employs TRBV6-5 and TRBJ2-7; TRBD1 agrees at 10 bases. The CDR3 sequence is 14 residues long. Germline trimming cut 6 bases from V and 4 bases from J; bases unmatched to any gene: 6. The V gene's germline CDR1 is MNHEY and CDR2 SVGAGI. This chain's CDR3 is CASSPDRGLYEQYV. The DNA of the CDR3 is TGTGCCAGCAGCCCAGACAGGGGGCTTTACGAGCAGTACGTC.

The chain uses TRBV7-9 and TRBJ2-1, with TRBD2 matching over 11 bases. The CDR3 has 17 residues. J lost 3 bases, V lost 5 bases, and 9 bases had no gene match. Looked up from germline, CDR1 is SEHNR and CDR2 is FQNEAQ (reference sequence). CDR3 sequence reads: CASSTHASGGNYNEQFF. CDR3 sequence (DNA): TGTGCCAGCAGCACACACGCTAGCGGGGGGAACTACAATGAGCAGTTCTTC.